This T cell receptor beta chain appears in the sequencing data of a study of response to subunit inactivated influenza vaccine. This clonotype came up many times. TCRdb called the RT-PCR reads again in MiXCR, with one record for every CDR3 protein. In the table there are about 620,000 distinct CDR3 sequences, about 11% of which are singletons. This sample was shared with a second study, whose subject was T cells expressing NK-cell markers. According to that study: A 5'RACE template switching approach incorporating UMIs was used to make TCR beta cDNA. Investigators obtained TCR beta repertoires from sorted CD3+CD56+NKG2C+, CD3+CD56+NKG2C- and CD3+CD56-NKG2C+ T cells. T cells sorted in several experiments were restricted to alpha-beta TCR T cells by an anti-gamma-delta TCR antibody.

This TCR was recovered from a man between 45 and 60 years old who received an inactivated influenza vaccine. The sequenced sample was PBMCs from blood, obtained on the day of vaccination.

CDR3 DNA: TGTGCCAGCAGGGAATCTAGCGGGGTCCACGAGCAGTACTTC. It is translated as CASRESSGVHEQYF. This sequence joins TRBV7-2 and TRBJ2-7; 9 positions agree with TRBD2. The germline CDR1 and CDR2 sequences are SGHTA and FQGNSA. The J segment lost 5 bases and the V segment lost 6 bases, leaving 8 bases of the junction unmatched. This CDR3 region has 14 residues.